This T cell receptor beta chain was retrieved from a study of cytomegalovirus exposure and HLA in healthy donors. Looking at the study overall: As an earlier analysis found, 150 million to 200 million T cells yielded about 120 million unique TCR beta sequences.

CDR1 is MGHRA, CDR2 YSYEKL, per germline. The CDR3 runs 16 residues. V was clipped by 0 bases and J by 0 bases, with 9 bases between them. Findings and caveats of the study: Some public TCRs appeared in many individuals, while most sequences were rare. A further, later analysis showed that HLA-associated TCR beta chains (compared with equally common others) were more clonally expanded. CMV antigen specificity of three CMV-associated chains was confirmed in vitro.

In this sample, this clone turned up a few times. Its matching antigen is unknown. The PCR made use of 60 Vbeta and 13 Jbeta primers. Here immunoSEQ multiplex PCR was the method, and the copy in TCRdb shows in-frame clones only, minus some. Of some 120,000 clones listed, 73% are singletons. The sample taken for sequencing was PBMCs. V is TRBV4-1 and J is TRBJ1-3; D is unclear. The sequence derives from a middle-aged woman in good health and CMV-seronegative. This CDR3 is CASSQEPTSSGNTIYF. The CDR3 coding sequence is TGCGCCAGCAGCCAAGAACCTACCTCCTCTGGAAACACCATATATTTT.